This T cell receptor (beta chain) is from a study of blood T cell repertoires in COVID-19. TCRdb's table, derived via immunoSEQ multiplex PCR, lists solely in-frame clones and lacks some. The profile covers about 170,000 clones, with around nine tenths appearing a single time and approximately 3.5% taken by the ten largest. From germline, CDR1 is SQVTM and CDR2 ANQGSEA. The CDR3 length is 15 residues. The V segment lost 3 bases and the J segment 2 bases; nucleotides outside the gene matches: 9. This receptor was taken from a man between 65 and 79 years old with acute or convalescent COVID-19. The gene calls are TRBV29-1 and TRBJ2-5; 7 bases agree with TRBD2. Sequences were obtained from peripheral blood. CDR3 region: CSVDRLAEPQETQYF. CDR3 DNA: TGCAGCGTTGATCGTCTAGCGGAGCCTCAAGAGACCCAGTACTTC.